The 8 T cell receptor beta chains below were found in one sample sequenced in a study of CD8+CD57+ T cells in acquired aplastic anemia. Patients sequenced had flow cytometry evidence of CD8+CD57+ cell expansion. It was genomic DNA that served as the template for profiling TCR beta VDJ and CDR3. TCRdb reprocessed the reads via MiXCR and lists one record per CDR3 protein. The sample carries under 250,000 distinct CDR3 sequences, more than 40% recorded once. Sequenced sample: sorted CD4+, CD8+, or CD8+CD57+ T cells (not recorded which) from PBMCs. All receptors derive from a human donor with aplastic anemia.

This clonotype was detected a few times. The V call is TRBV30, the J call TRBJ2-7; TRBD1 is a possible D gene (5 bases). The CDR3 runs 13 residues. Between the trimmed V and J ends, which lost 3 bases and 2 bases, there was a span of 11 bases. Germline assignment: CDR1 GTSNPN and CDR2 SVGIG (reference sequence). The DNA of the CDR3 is TGTGCCTGGAGCGGGCCAGGGCCCTACGAGCAGTACTTC. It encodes CAWSGPGPYEQYF.

CDR3 region: CASTVGQGGTESWTQYF. The CDR3 DNA sequence: TGTGCCAGCACGGTTGGACAGGGTGGGACAGAGAGTTGGACGCAGTATTTT. The gene calls are TRBV12-3 or TRBV12-4 and TRBJ2-3; the match to TRBD1 covers 8 bases. This CDR3 comprises 17 residues. V was pared by 7 bases and J by 9 bases, with 21 bases of the junction left unmatched.

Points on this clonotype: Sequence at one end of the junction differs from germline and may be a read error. The CDR3 is CASSQDLLAATNEKLFF. The CDR3 DNA reads as TGCGCCAGCAGCCAAGATCTTCTAGCTGCAACTAATGAAAAACTGTTTTTT. The chain employs TRBV7-9 and TRBJ1-4; D remains ambiguous. Per the germline V gene, CDR1 is SEHNR and CDR2 is FQNEAQ (reference sequence). This CDR3 has 17 amino acids.

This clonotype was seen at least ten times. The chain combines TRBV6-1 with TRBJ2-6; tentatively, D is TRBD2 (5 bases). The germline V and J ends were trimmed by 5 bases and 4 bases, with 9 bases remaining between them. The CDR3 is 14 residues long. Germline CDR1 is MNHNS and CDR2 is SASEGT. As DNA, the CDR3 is TGTGCCAGCAGTCGGAGGACCGGGGCCAACGTCCTGACTTTC. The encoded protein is CASSRRTGANVLTF.

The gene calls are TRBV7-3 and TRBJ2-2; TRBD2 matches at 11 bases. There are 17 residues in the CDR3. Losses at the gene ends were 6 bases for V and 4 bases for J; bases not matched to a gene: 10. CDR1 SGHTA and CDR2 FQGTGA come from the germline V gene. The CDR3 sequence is CASSLTTSGGCTGELFF. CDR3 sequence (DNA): TGTGCCAGCAGTTTGACCACTAGCGGGGGATGCACCGGGGAGCTGTTTTTT.

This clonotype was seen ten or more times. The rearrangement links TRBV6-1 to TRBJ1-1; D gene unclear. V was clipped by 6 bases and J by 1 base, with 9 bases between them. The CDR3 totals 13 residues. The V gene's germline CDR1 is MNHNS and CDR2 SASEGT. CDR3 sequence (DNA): TGTGCCAGCAGGGCCATCGGGAACACTGAAGCTTTCTTT. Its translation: CASRAIGNTEAFF.

As DNA, the CDR3 is TGTGCCAGCAGCTTGGATAGGACCAAGCAGTTCTTC. This encodes CASSLDRTKQFF. The chain recombines TRBV5-8 with TRBJ2-1, with unresolved D. The CDR3 has 12 residues. From germline, CDR1 is SGHTS and CDR2 YDEGEE. Between the trimmed V and J ends, which lost 0 bases and 11 bases, there was a span of 9 bases.

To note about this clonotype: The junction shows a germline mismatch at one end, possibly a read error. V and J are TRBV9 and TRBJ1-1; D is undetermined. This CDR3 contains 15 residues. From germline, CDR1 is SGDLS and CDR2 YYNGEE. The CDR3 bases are TGTGCCAGCAGCGTAGACAGTCTAATGAACGCTGAAGCTTTCTTT. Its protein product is CASSVDSLMNAEAFF.